The next 10 T cell receptor beta chains were all read from a single sample in a study of spatial heterogeneity in lung cancer. One entry per CDR3 protein, called by TCRdb with MiXCR from the 5' RACE reads. This table has about 85,000 distinct CDR3 sequences, 15% to 20% appearing once. Described time point: sample taken at primary tumor resection. Whole RNA, isolated from tumor, nontumor lung or frozen PBMC, was sequenced without prior sorting. The source was PBMCs, collected at surgery. The receptors here all came from a male donor with early-stage non-small cell lung cancer.

The chain links TRBV19 to TRBJ2-1, with a possible D match to TRBD2 (5 bases). Per germline, CDR1 LNHDA and CDR2 SQIVND (reference sequence). Trimming took 1 base from V and 5 from J, leaving 12 bases between them. The CDR3 has 15 amino acids. CDR3 DNA sequence: TGTGCCAGTAGTATAGGGATACTAGAGCACAATGAGCAGTTCTTC. It is translated as CASSIGILEHNEQFF.

In this sample, this clonotype turned up a few times. The chain joins TRBV9 to TRBJ2-1; either TRBD1 or TRBD2 may fit D (5 bases each). This CDR3 contains 17 residues. Trimming left V 0 bases short and J 9 bases short, with 22 bases between. CDR1 and CDR2 from the germline V gene are SGDLS and YYNGEE. As DNA, the CDR3 is TGTGCCAGCAGCGTAGAGGGCGGGCAGGGTCGGGTAGTTGAGCAGTTCTTC. Protein product: CASSVEGGQGRVVEQFF.

The chain uses TRBV7-8 and TRBJ2-6, with D perhaps TRBD2 (5 bases). Trimming cost V 5 bases and J 2 bases, with 10 bases left between them. The CDR3 sequence is 15 residues long. Germline lookup yields CDR1 SGHVS and CDR2 FQNEAQ. CDR3 nucleotide sequence: TGTGCCAGCAGCCCTACGAGGGCTGGGGCCAACGTCCTGACTTTC. Encoded protein: CASSPTRAGANVLTF. Full variable domain (missing parts from reference TRBV7-8 and TRBJ2-6): GAGVSQSPRYKVAKRGQDVALRCDPISGHVSLFWYQQALGQGPEFLTYFQNEAQLDKSGLPSDRFFAERPEGSVSTLKIQRTQQEDSAVYLCASSPTRAGANVLTFGAGSRLTVL.

This clonotype was seen more than once but under ten times. The V call is TRBV20-1, the J call TRBJ2-4; possibly TRBD1 for D (5 bases). This CDR3 comprises 15 residues. The germline gives CDR1 DFQATT, CDR2 SNEGSKA (reference sequence). Trimming removed 2 bases at V and 5 bases at J, with 16 bases between. The CDR3 protein is CSARSPWGPENIQYF. The CDR3 bases are TGCAGTGCTAGATCCCCTTGGGGCCCGGAAAACATTCAGTACTTC.

This clonotype was observed many times. This chain joins TRBV20-1 and TRBJ1-5; 8 nucleotides align to TRBD1. The CDR3 runs 15 residues. The germline V gene has CDR1 DFQATT and CDR2 SNEGSKA (reference sequence). Trimming at V came to 1 base and at J to 3 bases, leaving 5 bases not matched to a gene. The CDR3 nucleotides read TGCAGTGCTAGAGCCTGGGACAGGCTCAATCAGCCCCAGCATTTT. This sequence encodes CSARAWDRLNQPQHF.

The sample holds many counts of this clonotype. The chain links TRBV4-3 to TRBJ1-5; D is unclear. The CDR3 is made up of 15 amino acids. The V and J ends lost 0 bases and 1 base respectively, with 7 bases between them. CDR1 is LGHNA and CDR2 is YSLEER in the germline V gene. Here the CDR3 reads CASSQDRESNQPQHF. The CDR3 DNA follows: TGCGCCAGCAGCCAAGATAGGGAAAGCAATCAGCCCCAGCATTTT.

This clonotype was recorded a few times. This sequence joins TRBV29-1 and TRBJ2-1; 11 positions agree with TRBD2. The junction had 19 bases not matched to a gene; V was cut back by 5 bases and J by 4 bases. The CDR3 totals 19 residues. CDR1 is SQVTM and CDR2 is ANQGSEA in the germline V gene. As DNA, the CDR3 is TGCAGCGTTCCTGTTCAACTAGCGGGAGTAACTTTGAGGTACAATGAGCAGTTCTTC. Amino acid sequence: CSVPVQLAGVTLRYNEQFF.

A few counts support this clonotype. The J gene is TRBJ2-7, the V gene TRBV6-5, with D tentatively TRBD1 (6 bases). V shed 6 bases and J shed 5 bases, with 8 bases lying between them. Looked up from germline, CDR1 is MNHEY and CDR2 is SVGAGI. This CDR3 is built from 11 residues. The CDR3 sequence: CASSRGHEQYF. CDR3 in DNA: TGTGCCAGCAGCAGGGGCCACGAGCAGTACTTC.

This clonotype came up a few times. This sequence joins TRBV5-6 and TRBJ2-1; a weak D match, TRBD1 (6 bases). Trimming took 0 bases from V and 5 from J, leaving 15 bases between them. From germline, CDR1 is SGHDT and CDR2 YYEEEE. The CDR3 is 16 residues long. CDR3 sequence: CASSLAGRGMDNEQFF. CDR3 bases: TGTGCCAGCAGCTTGGCCGGTAGGGGGATGGACAATGAGCAGTTCTTC.

V gene TRBV3-1 combines with J gene TRBJ1-1; no firm D call. CDR1 is LGHDT and CDR2 is YNNKEL in the germline V gene (reference sequence). The CDR3 has 13 residues. Trimming took off 2 bases at V and 2 bases at J, with 6 bases between the two ends. Here the CDR3 DNA reads TGTGCCAGCAGCCAAAAATCCAACACTGAAGCTTTCTTT. Translating gives CASSQKSNTEAFF.